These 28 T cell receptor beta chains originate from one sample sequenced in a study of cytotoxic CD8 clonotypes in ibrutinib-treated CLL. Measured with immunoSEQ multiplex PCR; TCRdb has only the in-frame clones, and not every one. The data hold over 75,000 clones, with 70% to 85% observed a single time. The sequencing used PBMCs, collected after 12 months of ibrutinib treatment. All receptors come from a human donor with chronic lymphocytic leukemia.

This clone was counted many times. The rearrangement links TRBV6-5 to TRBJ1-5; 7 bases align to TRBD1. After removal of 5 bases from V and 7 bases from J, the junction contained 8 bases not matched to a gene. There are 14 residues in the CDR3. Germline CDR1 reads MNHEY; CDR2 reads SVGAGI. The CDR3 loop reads CASSKDRDGQPQHF. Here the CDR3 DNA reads TGTGCCAGCAGTAAAGACAGGGATGGACAGCCCCAGCATTTT.

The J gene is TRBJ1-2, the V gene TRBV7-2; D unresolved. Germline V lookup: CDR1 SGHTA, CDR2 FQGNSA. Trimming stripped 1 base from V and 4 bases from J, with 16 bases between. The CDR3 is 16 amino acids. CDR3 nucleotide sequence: TGTGCCAGCAGCTTAGAGGGCGGTACCGATCCCTATGGCTACACCTTC. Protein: CASSLEGGTDPYGYTF.

Here the CDR3 reads CASRSPGGVDIQYF. In DNA form, the CDR3 reads TGTGCCAGTAGATCCCCCGGTGGGGTCGACATTCAGTACTTC. J is TRBJ2-4 and V is TRBV19; no definite D call. CDR3 length: 14 amino acids. V was clipped by 6 bases and J by 8 bases, with 17 bases between them. In germline, CDR1 is LNHDA, CDR2 SQIVND (reference sequence).

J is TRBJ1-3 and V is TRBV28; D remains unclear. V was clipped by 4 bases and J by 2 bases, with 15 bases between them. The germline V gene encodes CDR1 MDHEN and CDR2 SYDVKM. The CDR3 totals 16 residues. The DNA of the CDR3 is TGTGCCAGCAGTTCCCCCTCTACGGGGACTGGAAACACCATATATTTT. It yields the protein CASSSPSTGTGNTIYF.

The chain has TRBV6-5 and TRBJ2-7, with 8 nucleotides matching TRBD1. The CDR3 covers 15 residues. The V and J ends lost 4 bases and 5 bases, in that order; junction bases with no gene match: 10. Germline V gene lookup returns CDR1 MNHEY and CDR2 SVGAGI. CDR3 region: CASSFTGDRLDEQYF. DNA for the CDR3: TGTGCCAGCAGTTTTACTGGGGACAGGTTGGACGAGCAGTACTTC.

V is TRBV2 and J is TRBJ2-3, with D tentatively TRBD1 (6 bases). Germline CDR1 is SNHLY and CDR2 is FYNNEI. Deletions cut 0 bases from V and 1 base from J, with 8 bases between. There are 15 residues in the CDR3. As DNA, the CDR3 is TGTGCCAGCAGTGAAGCGGCAGGGGGCACAGATACGCAGTATTTT. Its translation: CASSEAAGGTDTQYF.

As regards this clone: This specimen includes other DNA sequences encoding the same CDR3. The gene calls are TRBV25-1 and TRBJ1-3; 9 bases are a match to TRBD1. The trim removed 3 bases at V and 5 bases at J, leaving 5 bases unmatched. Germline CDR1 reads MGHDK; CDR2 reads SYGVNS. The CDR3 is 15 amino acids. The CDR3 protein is CASSDPGQGRNTIYF. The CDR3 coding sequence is TGTGCCAGCAGTGATCCTGGACAGGGGCGAAACACCATATATTTT.

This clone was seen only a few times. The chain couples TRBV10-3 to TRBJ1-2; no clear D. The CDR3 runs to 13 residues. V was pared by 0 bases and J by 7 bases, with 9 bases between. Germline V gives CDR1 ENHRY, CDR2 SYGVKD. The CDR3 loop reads CAISESREAGYTF. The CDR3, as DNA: TGTGCCATCAGTGAGTCTAGGGAAGCTGGCTACACCTTC.

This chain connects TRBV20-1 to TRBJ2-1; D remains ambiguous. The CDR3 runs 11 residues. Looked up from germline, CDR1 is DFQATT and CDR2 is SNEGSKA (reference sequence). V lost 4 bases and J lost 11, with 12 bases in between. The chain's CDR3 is CSATELGQQFF. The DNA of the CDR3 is TGCAGTGCTACCGAGTTAGGTCAGCAGTTCTTC.

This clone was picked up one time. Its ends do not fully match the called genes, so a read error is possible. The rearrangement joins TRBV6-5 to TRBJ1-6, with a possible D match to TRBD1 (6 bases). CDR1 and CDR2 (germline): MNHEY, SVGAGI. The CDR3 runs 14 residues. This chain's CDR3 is CASRDQGYDSSLHF. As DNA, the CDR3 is TGTGCCAGCAGGGATCAGGGGTATGATTCATCCCTCCACTTT.

The CDR3 coding sequence is TGTGCCAGCAGCCAACTTACGGGGGCTTTCGGGGAGCTGTTTTTT. It yields the protein CASSQLTGAFGELFF. The genes are TRBV7-3 and TRBJ2-2; perhaps D is TRBD1 or TRBD2 (6 bases each). The CDR3 extends over 15 amino acids. V was clipped by 5 bases and J by 7 bases, with 17 bases between them. The germline CDR1 and CDR2 sequences are SGHTA and FQGTGA.

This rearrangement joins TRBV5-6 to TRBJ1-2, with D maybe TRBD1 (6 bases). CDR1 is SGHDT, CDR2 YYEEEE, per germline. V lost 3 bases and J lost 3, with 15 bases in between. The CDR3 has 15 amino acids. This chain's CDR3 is CASSSGRQVHYGYTF. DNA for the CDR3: TGTGCCAGCAGCTCCGGGAGACAGGTCCACTATGGCTACACCTTC. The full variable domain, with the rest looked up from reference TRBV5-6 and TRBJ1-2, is DAGVTQSPTHLIKTRGQQVTLRCSPKSGHDTVSWYQQALGQGPQFIFQYYEEEERQRGNFPDRFSGHQFPNYSSELNVNALLLGDSALYLCASSSGRQVHYGYTFGSGTRLTVV.

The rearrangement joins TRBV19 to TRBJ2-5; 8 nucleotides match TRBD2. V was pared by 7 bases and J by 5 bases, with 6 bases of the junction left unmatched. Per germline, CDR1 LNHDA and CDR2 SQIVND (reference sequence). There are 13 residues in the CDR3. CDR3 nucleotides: TGTGCCAGTAAATCTAGCGGGTGGGAGACCCAGTACTTC. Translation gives CASKSSGWETQYF.

The CDR3 reads CASSLELGRVLSGYTF. CDR3 sequence (DNA): TGTGCCAGCAGCTTGGAGTTGGGCAGGGTGTTGTCGGGCTACACCTTC. The genes are TRBV5-5 and TRBJ1-2, with a possible D match to TRBD1 (5 bases). This CDR3 contains 16 residues. CDR1 is SGHKS, CDR2 YYEKEE, per germline (reference sequence). Between the trimmed V and J ends, which lost 0 bases and 8 bases, there was a span of 20 bases.

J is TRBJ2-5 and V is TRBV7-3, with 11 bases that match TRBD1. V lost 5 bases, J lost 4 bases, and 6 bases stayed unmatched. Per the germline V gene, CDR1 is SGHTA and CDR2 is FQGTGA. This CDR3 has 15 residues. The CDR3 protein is CASSPLGQGGETQYF. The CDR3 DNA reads TGTGCCAGCAGCCCCCTGGGACAGGGGGGAGAGACCCAGTACTTC.

CDR3 sequence (DNA): TGCGCCAGCAGAGAGGGCGGGAGCACAGATACGCAGTATTTT. It encodes CASREGGSTDTQYF. The genes are TRBV5-1 and TRBJ2-3, with D possibly TRBD2 on 5 matching bases. Germline values: CDR1 SGHRS, CDR2 YFSETQ. This CDR3 region has 14 residues. V lost 5 bases, J lost 0 bases, and 10 bases lay in between.

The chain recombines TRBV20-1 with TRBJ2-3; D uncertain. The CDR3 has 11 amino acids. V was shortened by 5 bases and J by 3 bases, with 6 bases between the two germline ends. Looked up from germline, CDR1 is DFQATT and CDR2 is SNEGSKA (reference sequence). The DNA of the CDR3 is TGCAGTGCTCCCGAGACAGATACGCAGTATTTT. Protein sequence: CSAPETDTQYF.

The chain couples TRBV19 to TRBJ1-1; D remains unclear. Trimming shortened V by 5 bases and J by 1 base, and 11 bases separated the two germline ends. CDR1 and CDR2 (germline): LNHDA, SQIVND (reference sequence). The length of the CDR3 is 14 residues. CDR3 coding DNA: TGTGCCAGTAGTTTCGGACGGAAGAACACTGAAGCTTTCTTT. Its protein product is CASSFGRKNTEAFF. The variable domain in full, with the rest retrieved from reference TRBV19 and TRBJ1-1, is DGGITQSPKYLFRKEGQNVTLSCEQNLNHDAMYWYRQDPGQGLRLIYYSQIVNDFQKGDIAEGYSVSREKKESFPLTVTSAQKNPTAFYLCASSFGRKNTEAFFGQGTRLTVV.

CDR3 DNA: TGTGCCAGCAAGGACAGGGCAGCTTGGGGCAATCAGCCCCAGCATTTT. Its translation: CASKDRAAWGNQPQHF. The chain uses TRBV19 and TRBJ1-5, with 8 bases lining up with TRBD1. The CDR3 sequence is 16 residues long. Trimming cost V 9 bases and J 2 bases; bases outside gene matches: 12. Germline V gene lookup returns CDR1 LNHDA and CDR2 SQIVND (reference sequence).

CDR3 region: CASSEMRSYEQYF. The CDR3 nucleotides read TGTGCCAGCAGTGAAATGCGATCGTACGAGCAGTACTTC. The chain has TRBV6-1 and TRBJ2-7; D uncertain. This CDR3 comprises 13 residues. CDR1 MNHNS and CDR2 SASEGT come from the germline V gene. The V and J ends lost 2 bases and 4 bases respectively, with 9 bases between them.

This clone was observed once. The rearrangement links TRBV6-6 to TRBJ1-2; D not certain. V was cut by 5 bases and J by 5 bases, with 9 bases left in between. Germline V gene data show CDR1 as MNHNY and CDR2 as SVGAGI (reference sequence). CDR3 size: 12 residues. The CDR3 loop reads CASSADRYGYTF. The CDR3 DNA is TGTGCCAGCAGTGCGGATCGTTATGGCTACACCTTC.

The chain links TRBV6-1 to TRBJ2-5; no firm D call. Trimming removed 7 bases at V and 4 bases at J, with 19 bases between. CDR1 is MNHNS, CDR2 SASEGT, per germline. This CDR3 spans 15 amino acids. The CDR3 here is CASILIYGKGETQYF. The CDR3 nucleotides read TGTGCCAGCATCCTGATTTACGGCAAGGGAGAGACCCAGTACTTC.

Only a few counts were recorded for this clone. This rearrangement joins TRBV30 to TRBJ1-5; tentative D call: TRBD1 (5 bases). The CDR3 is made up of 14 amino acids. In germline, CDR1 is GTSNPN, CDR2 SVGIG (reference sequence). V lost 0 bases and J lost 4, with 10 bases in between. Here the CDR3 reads CAWSVGTGNQPQHF. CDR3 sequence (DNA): TGTGCCTGGAGTGTGGGGACCGGTAATCAGCCCCAGCATTTT.

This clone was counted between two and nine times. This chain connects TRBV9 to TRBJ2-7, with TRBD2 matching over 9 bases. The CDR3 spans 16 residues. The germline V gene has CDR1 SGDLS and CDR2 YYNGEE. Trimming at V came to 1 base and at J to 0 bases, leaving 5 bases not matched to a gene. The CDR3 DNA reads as TGTGCCAGCAGCGTAAAGAGCGGGGGGACCTCCTACGAGCAGTACTTC. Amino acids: CASSVKSGGTSYEQYF.

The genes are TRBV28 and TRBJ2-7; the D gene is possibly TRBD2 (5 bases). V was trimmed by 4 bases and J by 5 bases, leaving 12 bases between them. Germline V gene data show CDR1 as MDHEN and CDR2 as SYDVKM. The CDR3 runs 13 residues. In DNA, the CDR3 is TGTGCCAGCAGTTCTCCTCCGACTAACGAGCAGTACTTC. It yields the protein CASSSPPTNEQYF.

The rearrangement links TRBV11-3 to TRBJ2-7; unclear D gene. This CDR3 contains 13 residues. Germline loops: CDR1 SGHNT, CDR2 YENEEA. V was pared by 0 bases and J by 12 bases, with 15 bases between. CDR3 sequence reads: CASSLEGTRTPYF. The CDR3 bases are TGTGCCAGCAGCTTAGAGGGCACACGAACGCCGTACTTC.

The CDR3 DNA reads as TGTGCCAGCAGGAAGGCGCACGCAGAGACCCAGTACTTC. It specifies CASRKAHAETQYF. The chain uses TRBV2 and TRBJ2-5, with D uncertain. Looked up from germline, CDR1 is SNHLY and CDR2 is FYNNEI. Trimming took 6 bases from V and 4 from J, leaving 12 bases between them. The CDR3 runs to 13 residues.

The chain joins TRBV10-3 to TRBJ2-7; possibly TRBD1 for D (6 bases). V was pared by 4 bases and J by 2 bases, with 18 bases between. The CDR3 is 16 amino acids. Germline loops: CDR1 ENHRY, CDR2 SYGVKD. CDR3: CAISGTGTLTPYEQYF. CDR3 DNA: TGTGCCATCAGTGGTACCGGGACACTTACCCCCTACGAGCAGTACTTC.